This entry describes one T cell receptor (beta chain). What it binds is unknown. The sample is drawn from a study of CD8 T cells in ankylosing spondylitis. Findings of the study overall: Disease-linked clones, CD8+, were relatively rare in peripheral blood. Some motif variants were previously reported in reactive arthritis synovial fluid and blood. For ankylosing spondylitis blood, a TCR beta motif of seven to nine highly homologous variants appeared characteristic.

The germline gives CDR1 SGHTA, CDR2 FQGNSA. The CDR3 extends over 12 amino acids. V lost 5 bases and J 5 bases, leaving 10 bases between the germline ends. Preparation of TCR beta libraries was done by quantitative 5'-RACE with molecular barcodes. TCRdb re-called the 5' RACE reads through MiXCR, storing one row per CDR3 protein. Of 300,000 to 400,000 distinct CDR3 sequences in the sample, around 15% were seen once. The sequence was obtained from a male donor with ankylosing spondylitis or in good health (not recorded which). V usage is TRBV7-2 and J usage is TRBJ2-7, with D possibly being TRBD1 (5 bases). The sequenced sample consisted of blood, either unsorted or a sorted T cell fraction (not recorded which). The CDR3 nucleotides read TGTGCCAGCAGCCCGCCACAGGACGAGCAGTACTTC. This gives the protein CASSPPQDEQYF.